Listed below are T cell receptor beta chains from one sample, sequenced in a study of T cell changes during pregnancy in multiple sclerosis. Sequencing was performed with immunoSEQ multiplex PCR; in TCRdb, only in-frame clones are kept and a portion is missing. The repertoire holds tens of thousands of clones, with around 92% as singletons. The source material was peripheral blood, sampled in the third trimester of pregnancy. These TCRs come from a female donor in good health, enrolled as a control in a pregnancy study. Each CDR3 is given with its conserved first and last residue. The order of the fields is V gene, D gene, CDR3 length, J gene, CDR3 protein. D genes are given only for firm matches.

>TRBV6-4|NA|15|TRBJ2-2
CASSDGGDHTGELFF
>TRBV7-2|TRBD2|15|TRBJ2-4
CASSSSGGGKNIQYF
>TRBV9|NA|14|TRBJ2-7
CASSEGTLNYEQYF
>TRBV2|NA|13|TRBJ1-2
CASLSRVLGGYTF
>TRBV30|TRBD1|18|TRBJ1-2
CAWSLKGDRGLFGDGYTF
>TRBV5-1|TRBD1|15|TRBJ1-5
CASSPGQGVNQPQHF
>TRBV10-3|TRBD2|16|TRBJ2-3
CAISESLAGRTDTQYF
>TRBV5-6|NA|16|TRBJ1-6
CASSLDSNWYNSPLHF
>TRBV4-3|NA|15|TRBJ2-7
CASSQGSGRANEQYF
>TRBV28|NA|14|TRBJ1-5
CASSPGWADQPQHF
>TRBV6-1|NA|15|TRBJ1-1
CASKIGGGWDTEAFF
>TRBV28|NA|12|TRBJ1-2
CATRGMTGGYTF
>TRBV5-1|TRBD2|17|TRBJ2-3
CASGPGSSGPSTDTQYF
>TRBV19|TRBD2|15|TRBJ2-1
CASSMSGGAYNEQFF
>TRBV30|NA|12|TRBJ2-7
CAWSGLDYEQYF
>TRBV28|NA|13|TRBJ1-1
CASSLTGSAKAFF
>TRBV4-3|NA|13|TRBJ1-5
CASSQDNRQPQHF
>TRBV7-2|NA|14|TRBJ2-3
CASSWAPLADTQYF
>TRBV10-3|NA|13|TRBJ2-7
CAISERRDTEQYF
>TRBV7-3|TRBD1|15|TRBJ2-1
CASSATGTGYNEQFF
>TRBV7-9|NA|14|TRBJ1-1
CASSLLGRNTEAFF
>TRBV6-5|TRBD1|14|TRBJ2-5
CASSPSTGAETQYF